What follows are 10 T cell receptor beta chains derived from one specimen sequenced in a study of Graves' ophthalmopathy and Graves' hyperthyroidism. Researchers took RNA transcripts and amplified TCR beta CDR3 regions from them. HTBI primers primed a first-round RT-PCR, and a second-round multiplex PCR followed. TCRdb reprocessed the multiplex PCR reads via MiXCR and lists one record per CDR3 protein. The table lists about 400,000 distinct CDR3 sequences, 18% of them singletons. Sequencing was done on a sample of peripheral blood. The receptors were sampled from a woman between 18 and 29 years old with Graves' ophthalmopathy.

This clonotype was seen more than once but under ten times. This chain connects TRBV6-2 or TRBV6-3 to TRBJ2-2; D possibly corresponds to TRBD2 (6 bases). CDR1 is MNHEY, CDR2 SVGEGT, per germline. CDR3 size: 15 residues. Deletions cut 4 bases from V and 4 bases from J, with 13 bases between. CDR3 residues: CASSLDGRGTGELFF. Here the CDR3 DNA reads TGTGCCAGCAGTTTAGACGGGAGAGGCACCGGGGAGCTGTTTTTT.

The rearrangement uses TRBV6-5 and TRBJ1-2; TRBD1 might be the D (6 bases). V gave up 2 bases and J gave up 2 bases, with 12 bases separating them. Germline V gene data show CDR1 as MNHEY and CDR2 as SVGAGI. The CDR3 is made up of 15 amino acids. The CDR3 protein is CASSYQTGGNYGYTF. In DNA, the CDR3 is TGTGCCAGCAGTTACCAGACAGGCGGGAACTATGGCTACACCTTC.

The sample holds many counts of this clonotype. The chain carries TRBV6-2 or TRBV6-3 and TRBJ2-7; possible D gene TRBD1, 6 bases. CDR1 MNHEY and CDR2 SVGEGT come from the germline V gene. The CDR3 is 14 amino acids. Trimming took off 6 bases at V and 6 bases at J, with 18 bases between the two ends. CDR3 in DNA: TGTGCCAGCAGAACCGGGACACGCCAGCGCGAGCAGTACTTC. Its translation is CASRTGTRQREQYF.

The table lists this clonotype with many counts. The chain links TRBV6-2 or TRBV6-3 to TRBJ1-2, with TRBD1 identical over 10 bases. The length of the CDR3 is 15 residues. Germline CDR1 and CDR2: MNHEY and SVGEGT. After removal of 5 bases from V and 7 bases from J, the junction contained 10 bases not matched to a gene. CDR3 bases: TGTGCCAGCAGTAACCCGGGACAGGGGAGGGGTGGCTACACCTTC. Protein product: CASSNPGQGRGGYTF.

This clonotype was recorded at least ten times. The rearrangement joins TRBV12-3 or TRBV12-4 to TRBJ1-1; D is perhaps TRBD1 (6 bases). This CDR3 is 16 amino acids long. V lost 6 bases and J 3 bases, leaving 20 bases between the germline ends. CDR3 sequence (DNA): TGTGCCAGCAGCGCTCTTATCAGGGGAGGTGACACTGAAGCTTTCTTT. Translating gives CASSALIRGGDTEAFF.

This clonotype was seen at least ten times. This may come from a read error, since a much larger clone is one base off. This chain joins TRBV12-3 or TRBV12-4 and TRBJ2-5; D possibly corresponds to TRBD1 (6 bases). The CDR3 runs to 16 residues. V was clipped by 5 bases and J by 7 bases, with 23 bases between them. For the CDR3, the DNA is TGTGCCAGCAGTATTATCAGACAGATCAAAGGGGGGACCCAGTACTTC. The encoded protein is CASSIIRQIKGGTQYF.

This clonotype has a count of ten or more. This chain connects TRBV30 to TRBJ2-7, with 8 bases aligning to TRBD1. CDR3 length equals 14 residues. With 4 bases clipped from V and 0 bases from J, the junction kept 5 bases outside the gene matches. Germline lookup yields CDR1 GTSNPN and CDR2 SVGIG (reference sequence). CDR3: CAWKGDRLSYEQYF. The CDR3 DNA reads TGTGCCTGGAAAGGGGACAGGCTCTCCTACGAGCAGTACTTC.

Many counts were recorded for this clonotype. The chain carries TRBV13 and TRBJ2-7; D might be TRBD1 (6 bases). Germline CDR1 is PRHDT and CDR2 is FYEKMQ (reference sequence). Trimming pared 1 base from V and 5 bases from J, leaving 12 bases between. CDR3 length: 14 residues. CDR3 protein: CASSLDHRVNEQYF. The CDR3 DNA sequence: TGTGCCAGCAGCTTAGATCACAGGGTAAACGAGCAGTACTTC.

This clonotype was observed at least ten times. The rearrangement joins TRBV27 to TRBJ2-7; 7 nucleotides match TRBD1. Germline V gene sequence: CDR1 MNHEY, CDR2 SMNVEV (reference sequence). The junction had 12 bases not matched to a gene; V was cut back by 5 bases and J by 2 bases. The CDR3 has 16 residues. The CDR3 DNA follows: TGTGCCAGCAGTCCCATTACCGGGACAGCCACCTACGAGCAGTACTTC. Protein sequence: CASSPITGTATYEQYF.

Many counts were recorded for this clonotype. The V gene is TRBV7-6, the J gene TRBJ2-2; TRBD2 might be the D (5 bases). Trimming cost V 5 bases and J 4 bases, with 17 bases left between them. The CDR3 is made up of 16 amino acids. Per germline, CDR1 SGHVS and CDR2 FNYEAQ. The CDR3 DNA is TGTGCCAGCAGCCTTTTGGGTCGGGAAAGCACCGGGGAGCTGTTTTTT. The encoded protein is CASSLLGRESTGELFF. The full variable domain, completed using reference TRBV7-6 and TRBJ2-2, is GAGVSQSPRYKVTKRGQDVALRCDPISGHVSLYWYRQALGQGPEFLTYFNYEAQQDKSGLPNDRFSAERPEGSISTLTIQRTEQRDSAMYRCASSLLGRESTGELFFGEGSRLTVL.